These T cell receptor beta chains were read from a single sample in a study of CD8 T cells in Susac syndrome. TCRdb reprocessed the immunoSEQ multiplex PCR reads via MiXCR and lists one record per CDR3 protein. Of around 190,000 distinct CDR3 sequences listed, 85% to 95% were seen once; the top ten hold around 0.093%. Material: CD4+ T cells from PBMCs. The receptor set was obtained from a human donor in good health. CDR3s include the opening cysteine and the closing phenylalanine or tryptophan. Fields, in order: J gene, D gene, clone size, V gene, CDR3 protein, CDR3 DNA. The D gene is left open where the match is weak. Size is stated for part of the rows, as once, few or many counts, or as a class when the clone is expanded.

J gene: TRBJ2-1
D gene: -
clone size: -
V gene: TRBV27
CDR3 protein: CASSSPTKAYNEQFF
CDR3 DNA: TGTGCCAGCAGTTCCCCGACGAAAGCCTACAATGAGCAGTTCTTC

J gene: TRBJ2-5
D gene: -
clone size: few
V gene: TRBV27
CDR3 protein: CASSWGARETQYF
CDR3 DNA: TGTGCCAGCAGTTGGGGAGCCAGGGAGACCCAGTACTTC

J gene: TRBJ2-1
D gene: -
clone size: -
V gene: TRBV5-4
CDR3 protein: CASSLPGDNEQFF
CDR3 DNA: TGTGCCAGCAGCCTGCCGGGGGACAATGAGCAGTTCTTC

J gene: TRBJ2-7
D gene: -
clone size: -
V gene: TRBV20-1
CDR3 protein: CSASEGTENYEQYF
CDR3 DNA: TGCAGTGCTAGTGAAGGGACGGAGAACTACGAGCAGTACTTC

J gene: TRBJ2-6
D gene: TRBD2
clone size: -
V gene: TRBV28
CDR3 protein: CASSRSGSTGANVLTF
CDR3 DNA: TGTGCCAGCAGTAGGAGCGGGAGTACTGGGGCCAACGTCCTGACTTTC

J gene: TRBJ1-1
D gene: -
clone size: -
V gene: TRBV29-1
CDR3 protein: CSVNVGGPWDTEAFF
CDR3 DNA: TGCAGCGTGAACGTGGGGGGTCCCTGGGACACTGAAGCTTTCTTT

J gene: TRBJ2-1
D gene: TRBD2
clone size: -
V gene: TRBV7-9
CDR3 protein: CASSPTSGRDNEQFF
CDR3 DNA: TGTGCCAGCAGCCCGACTAGCGGACGCGACAATGAGCAGTTCTTC

J gene: TRBJ1-2
D gene: -
clone size: once
V gene: TRBV29-1
CDR3 protein: CSVPMDYGYTF
CDR3 DNA: TGCAGCGTCCCTATGGACTATGGCTACACCTTC

J gene: TRBJ2-1
D gene: TRBD2
clone size: -
V gene: TRBV5-4
CDR3 protein: CASSLRSGRVSEQFF
CDR3 DNA: TGTGCCAGCAGCTTGCGGAGCGGGAGGGTGAGTGAGCAGTTCTTC

J gene: TRBJ1-1
D gene: TRBD1
clone size: -
V gene: TRBV29-1
CDR3 protein: CSVRTGNTEAFF
CDR3 DNA: TGCAGCGTCCGGACAGGGAACACTGAAGCTTTCTTT

J gene: TRBJ1-6
D gene: TRBD1
clone size: once
V gene: TRBV9
CDR3 protein: CASNVQGQANSPLHF
CDR3 DNA: TGTGCCAGCAACGTCCAGGGACAGGCGAATTCACCCCTCCACTTT

J gene: TRBJ2-1
D gene: -
clone size: -
V gene: TRBV7-2
CDR3 protein: CASSPIWNNEQFF
CDR3 DNA: TGTGCCAGCAGCCCTATCTGGAACAATGAGCAGTTCTTC

J gene: TRBJ2-3
D gene: TRBD2
clone size: -
V gene: TRBV9
CDR3 protein: CASSLRTSGSGDTQYF
CDR3 DNA: TGTGCCAGCAGCCTCCGGACTAGCGGGAGCGGTGATACGCAGTATTTT

J gene: TRBJ1-5
D gene: -
clone size: -
V gene: TRBV19
CDR3 protein: CASGGTSNQPQHF
CDR3 DNA: TGTGCCAGTGGAGGGACTAGCAATCAGCCCCAGCATTTT

J gene: TRBJ1-1
D gene: -
clone size: once
V gene: TRBV7-2
CDR3 protein: CASSLTLPGAEAFF
CDR3 DNA: TGTGCCAGCAGCTTAACCCTCCCCGGTGCTGAAGCTTTCTTT

J gene: TRBJ2-5
D gene: TRBD2
clone size: -
V gene: TRBV18
CDR3 protein: CASSPRSGARQETQYF
CDR3 DNA: TGTGCCAGCTCACCACGGAGCGGGGCCCGCCAAGAGACCCAGTACTTC

J gene: TRBJ1-2
D gene: TRBD1
clone size: once
V gene: TRBV27
CDR3 protein: CASSSPGQGHSGYTF
CDR3 DNA: TGTGCCAGCAGTTCGCCCGGACAGGGTCACAGTGGCTACACCTTC

J gene: TRBJ1-2
D gene: -
clone size: -
V gene: TRBV29-1
CDR3 protein: CSVEDTRGSYGYTF
CDR3 DNA: TGCAGCGTTGAAGATACCCGGGGGAGCTATGGCTACACCTTC

J gene: TRBJ2-3
D gene: TRBD2
clone size: -
V gene: TRBV29-1
CDR3 protein: CSVGLAGGAGLGTDTQYF
CDR3 DNA: TGCAGCGTGGGACTAGCGGGAGGGGCCGGGCTCGGCACAGATACGCAGTATTTT

J gene: TRBJ2-1
D gene: TRBD2
clone size: -
V gene: TRBV29-1
CDR3 protein: CSVQASGLYNEQFF
CDR3 DNA: TGCAGCGTTCAGGCTAGCGGTTTGTACAATGAGCAGTTCTTC

J gene: TRBJ1-2
D gene: -
clone size: -
V gene: TRBV3-1
CDR3 protein: CASSDLNGYTF
CDR3 DNA: TGTGCCAGCAGCGACCTCAATGGCTACACCTTC

J gene: TRBJ2-2
D gene: -
clone size: -
V gene: TRBV5-6
CDR3 protein: CASSWDRNTGELFF
CDR3 DNA: TGTGCCAGCAGTTGGGACCGGAACACCGGGGAGCTGTTTTTT

J gene: TRBJ2-1
D gene: -
clone size: -
V gene: TRBV29-1
CDR3 protein: CSVGGREQFF
CDR3 DNA: TGCAGCGTTGGAGGGCGGGAGCAGTTCTTC

J gene: TRBJ2-2
D gene: TRBD1
clone size: -
V gene: TRBV29-1
CDR3 protein: CSVRTGDFTGELFF
CDR3 DNA: TGCAGCGTGCGGACAGGGGACTTTACCGGGGAGCTGTTTTTT

J gene: TRBJ1-2
D gene: -
clone size: -
V gene: TRBV20-1
CDR3 protein: CSAGNPNYGYTF
CDR3 DNA: TGCAGTGCGGGCAATCCTAACTATGGCTACACCTTC

J gene: TRBJ2-4
D gene: TRBD1
clone size: -
V gene: TRBV20-1
CDR3 protein: CSASPGTELAKNIQYF
CDR3 DNA: TGCAGTGCTAGTCCCGGGACAGAACTAGCCAAAAACATTCAGTACTTC